Below, 24 T cell receptor beta chains from the same sample are listed, as sequenced in a study of radiotherapy plus CTLA-4 blockade in lung cancer. TCRdb's copy holds only in-frame clones and misses some; the assay was immunoSEQ multiplex PCR. The data contain about 80,000 clones, around 78% of them singletons. This specimen was peripheral blood, taken from a patient treated with radiotherapy plus ipilimumab. These receptor sequences come from a human donor with non-small cell lung cancer whose response to radiotherapy plus ipilimumab could not be evaluated. Some clones in this sample may be carry-over from other donors' samples.

With regard to this clone: The sample has other DNA sequences that encode this CDR3 too. The V gene is TRBV18, the J gene TRBJ2-7; D is perhaps TRBD1 (6 bases). Trimming left V 3 bases short and J 1 base short, with 13 bases between. The germline CDR1 and CDR2 sequences are KGHSH and LQKENI. CDR3 length: 15 residues. CDR3 residues: CASSPAPTGSYEQYF. CDR3 bases: TGTGCCAGCTCACCCGCTCCGACAGGTTCCTACGAGCAGTACTTC.

This clone was seen only once. The chain recombines TRBV4-1 with TRBJ2-6; 9 bases align to TRBD1. This CDR3 spans 18 amino acids. Per the germline V gene, CDR1 is MGHRA and CDR2 is YSYEKL. The J segment lost 3 bases and the V segment lost 3 bases, leaving 9 bases of the junction unmatched. The CDR3 protein is CASSHPGQGGFGANVLTF. Here the CDR3 DNA reads TGCGCCAGCAGCCACCCGGGACAGGGAGGTTTTGGGGCCAACGTCCTGACTTTC.

This clone was recorded once. The sample holds other DNA sequences that translate to the same CDR3. This chain connects TRBV5-1 to TRBJ1-1; TRBD1 agrees at 8 bases. V trimming: 4 bases; J trimming: 0 bases; junction bases outside the gene matches: 5. CDR3 length equals 15 residues. CDR1 is SGHRS and CDR2 is YFSETQ in the germline V gene. As DNA, the CDR3 is TGCGCCAGCAGCCCGAGGACAGGGTTGAACACTGAAGCTTTCTTT. It codes for CASSPRTGLNTEAFF. The variable domain in full, with the rest retrieved from reference TRBV5-1 and TRBJ1-1, is KAGVTQTPRYLIKTRGQQVTLSCSPISGHRSVSWYQQTPGQGLQFLFEYFSETQRNKGNFPGRFSGRQFSNSRSEMNVSTLELGDSALYLCASSPRTGLNTEAFFGQGTRLTVV.

This chain uses TRBV13 with TRBJ2-7; D is unresolved. V lost 2 bases and J 1 base, leaving 9 bases between the germline ends. The CDR3 consists of 14 residues. CDR1 is PRHDT and CDR2 is FYEKMQ in the germline V gene (reference sequence). CDR3 in amino acids: CASSLKSLSYEQYF. The CDR3 bases are TGTGCCAGCAGCTTAAAATCCCTGTCCTACGAGCAGTACTTC.

The chain recombines TRBV6-6 with TRBJ1-3; 10 bases are a match to TRBD1. This CDR3 spans 15 amino acids. The V gene's germline CDR1 is MNHNY and CDR2 SVGAGI (reference sequence). V lost 7 bases to trimming and J lost 4 bases; unmatched junction nucleotides: 7. CDR3 protein: CASNDRGQLGNTIYF. DNA for the CDR3: TGTGCCAGCAACGACAGGGGGCAGTTGGGAAACACCATATATTTT.

The V gene is TRBV28, the J gene TRBJ1-1; maybe TRBD1 (5 bases). With 3 bases removed from V and 3 bases from J, the gap between germline ends came to 20 bases. This CDR3 contains 17 residues. Per the germline V gene, CDR1 is MDHEN and CDR2 is SYDVKM. The CDR3 DNA sequence: TGTGCCAGCAGTTTGGCGCTTCTGGGGGGAGAGGACACTGAAGCTTTCTTT. Translating gives CASSLALLGGEDTEAFF.

V and J are TRBV29-1 and TRBJ1-1, with 9 positions matching TRBD1. V shed 7 bases and J 5 bases; nucleotides not matched to a gene: 5. The V gene's germline CDR1 is SQVTM and CDR2 ANQGSEA. CDR3 length: 12 amino acids. CDR3 sequence: CSGRQGGTEAFF. The DNA of the CDR3 is TGCAGCGGACGACAGGGGGGGACTGAAGCTTTCTTT.

The chain couples TRBV5-1 to TRBJ1-2; TRBD1 is a possible D gene (6 bases). The CDR3 is 14 amino acids. Trimming took off 5 bases at V and 2 bases at J, with 13 bases between the two ends. Germline values: CDR1 SGHRS, CDR2 YFSETQ. The CDR3 nucleotides read TGCGCCAGCAGTCCCGCGGACAGAAACTATGGCTACACCTTC. Its translation: CASSPADRNYGYTF.

This clone was counted only a few times. This chain joins TRBV18 and TRBJ1-5, with D possibly TRBD1 on 6 matching bases. The CDR3 extends over 14 amino acids. The germline V and J ends were trimmed by 3 bases and 16 bases, with 22 bases remaining between them. Germline values: CDR1 KGHSH, CDR2 LQKENI. Here the CDR3 DNA reads TGTGCCAGCTCACCCTCGGCAGGGGTCCTCGCAGGCCATTTT. Amino acids: CASSPSAGVLAGHF.

V is TRBV4-1 and J is TRBJ2-3; 8 nucleotides line up with TRBD1. The germline V gene encodes CDR1 MGHRA and CDR2 YSYEKL. Trimming removed 1 base from V and 2 bases from J; junction bases left unmatched: 2. This CDR3 comprises 15 residues. The CDR3 sequence is CASSQARGLTDTQYF. In DNA form, the CDR3 reads TGCGCCAGCAGCCAAGCCAGGGGGCTCACAGATACGCAGTATTTT.

This chain uses TRBV13 with TRBJ2-3, with 8 bases identical to TRBD2. This CDR3 is 16 amino acids long. V was clipped by 2 bases and J by 4 bases; unmatched bases: 8. CDR1 is PRHDT, CDR2 FYEKMQ, per germline (reference sequence). CDR3 loop: CASSLRDGGAPDTQYF. The CDR3 bases are TGTGCCAGCAGCTTACGGGACGGGGGGGCTCCAGATACGCAGTATTTT.

This sequence joins TRBV2 and TRBJ2-7, with D possibly TRBD1 on 5 matching bases. Germline V gives CDR1 SNHLY, CDR2 FYNNEI. Trimming removed 5 bases at V and 1 base at J, with 6 bases between. The CDR3 has 12 amino acids. The CDR3 protein is CASSRQSYEQYF. In DNA, the CDR3 is TGTGCCAGCAGTCGACAGTCCTACGAGCAGTACTTC. Full variable domain (remainder filled in from reference TRBV2 and TRBJ2-7): EPEVTQTPSHQVTQMGQEVILRCVPISNHLYFYWYRQILGQKVEFLVSFYNNEISEKSEIFDDQFSVERPDGSNFTLKIRSTKLEDSAMYFCASSRQSYEQYFGPGTRLTVT.

In this sample, this clone turned up once. The chain couples TRBV28 to TRBJ2-3; 10 bases are shared with TRBD2. The CDR3 extends over 15 amino acids. Per germline, CDR1 MDHEN and CDR2 SYDVKM. V lost 5 bases and J lost 14; bases outside the gene matches: 16. CDR3 sequence reads: CASSPSGGQPGRRYF. The CDR3 nucleotides are TGTGCCAGCAGTCCTAGCGGGGGCCAGCCCGGGAGGCGGTATTTT.

V usage is TRBV20-1 and J usage is TRBJ2-1; TRBD1 might be the D (7 bases). The CDR3 covers 11 residues. The V and J ends lost 3 bases and 14 bases respectively, with 14 bases between them. CDR1 is DFQATT and CDR2 is SNEGSKA in the germline V gene (reference sequence). The CDR3 sequence: CSARGGTVKFF. The CDR3 nucleotides read TGCAGTGCTAGGGGCGGGACAGTCAAGTTCTTC.

V usage is TRBV10-3 and J usage is TRBJ1-6, with a possible D match to TRBD1 (5 bases). Trimming stripped 4 bases from V and 7 bases from J, with 17 bases between. The CDR3 length is 16 residues. Germline V CDR1 and CDR2: ENHRY, SYGVKD. This chain's CDR3 is CAISAQAEVSNSPLHF. The CDR3 coding sequence is TGTGCCATCAGTGCACAGGCGGAAGTTTCGAATTCACCCCTCCACTTT.

The chain couples TRBV5-1 to TRBJ1-6, with TRBD1 identical over 7 bases. The CDR3 has 14 residues. V lost 0 bases, J lost 7 bases, and 1 base stayed unmatched. Germline CDR1 SGHRS, CDR2 YFSETQ. The CDR3 DNA sequence: TGCGCCAGCAGCTTGGGGGACAGAAATTCACCCCTCCACTTT. It yields the protein CASSLGDRNSPLHF.

The chain couples TRBV7-6 to TRBJ2-6, with D possibly TRBD2 on 5 matching bases. CDR1 is SGHVS and CDR2 is FNYEAQ in the germline V gene. The V gene lost 4 bases and the J gene lost 0 bases, with 10 bases spanning the gap. The CDR3 extends over 16 amino acids. The CDR3 bases are TGTGCCAGCAGCTCCGCGGGCAGCTCTGGGGCCAACGTCCTGACTTTC. Its translation is CASSSAGSSGANVLTF.

This clone was picked up one time. This chain links TRBV27 with TRBJ2-7; 9 nucleotides match TRBD1. Germline CDR1 reads MNHEY; CDR2 reads SMNVEV (reference sequence). The V segment lost 3 bases and the J segment 3 bases; nucleotides outside the gene matches: 3. The CDR3 is made up of 14 amino acids. Here the CDR3 reads CASSFETGGYEQYF. In nucleotides, the CDR3 is TGTGCCAGCAGTTTCGAGACAGGGGGCTACGAGCAGTACTTC.

The CDR3 region has the DNA TGTGCCACCAGCACCCCTCTAATGGGCCACTACGAGCAGTACTTC. It codes for CATSTPLMGHYEQYF. V and J are TRBV15 and TRBJ2-7; D remains unclear. Per germline, CDR1 LNHNV and CDR2 YYDKDF (reference sequence). This CDR3 has 15 residues. V was cut by 4 bases and J by 3 bases, with 16 bases left in between.

This chain connects TRBV27 to TRBJ1-4; D not certain. The CDR3 sequence is 13 residues long. Germline V lookup: CDR1 MNHEY, CDR2 SMNVEV (reference sequence). V lost 5 bases and J 5 bases, leaving 9 bases between the germline ends. This chain's CDR3 is CASSRLKNEKLFF. CDR3 sequence (DNA): TGTGCCAGCAGTAGACTAAAAAATGAAAAACTGTTTTTT.

The V and J genes are TRBV6-5 and TRBJ1-1, with TRBD1 matching over 9 bases. Per the germline V gene, CDR1 is MNHEY and CDR2 is SVGAGI. The CDR3 runs 12 residues. Germline trimming cut 8 bases from V and 7 bases from J; bases unmatched to any gene: 5. CDR3: CASRDRANEAFF. The CDR3 nucleotides read TGTGCCAGCCGGGACAGGGCAAATGAAGCTTTCTTT.

V and J are TRBV6-5 and TRBJ1-1; D gene unclear. This CDR3 is 14 amino acids long. The V gene lost 0 bases and the J gene lost 0 bases, with 5 bases spanning the gap. CDR1 and CDR2 (germline): MNHEY, SVGAGI. CDR3 sequence (DNA): TGTGCCAGCAGTTACTCGCCAGTGAACACTGAAGCTTTCTTT. Its translation is CASSYSPVNTEAFF.

The sample holds one count of this clone. This sequence joins TRBV6-6 and TRBJ1-1, with TRBD1 matching 7 bases. V shed 6 bases and J 5 bases; nucleotides not matched to a gene: 6. From germline, CDR1 is MNHNY and CDR2 SVGAGI (reference sequence). There are 13 residues in the CDR3. CDR3 DNA: TGTGCCAGCAGCCGACAGGGCCGGACTGAAGCTTTCTTT. Its translation is CASSRQGRTEAFF.

V gene TRBV6-6 combines with J gene TRBJ2-1, with 10 positions matching TRBD1. J gave up 9 bases and V 2 bases, and 7 bases lay outside the gene matches. The CDR3 is made up of 15 amino acids. Germline V gene data show CDR1 as MNHNY and CDR2 as SVGAGI (reference sequence). The CDR3 region has the DNA TGTGCCAGCAGTTACGCGGGACAGGGGAGGAGTGAGCAGTTCTTC. This encodes CASSYAGQGRSEQFF.